Shown below are 11 T cell receptor beta chains from a single sample sequenced in a study of control samples from healthy donors and cancer patients. The table came from immunoSEQ multiplex PCR; TCRdb's copy has only in-frame clones and leaves some out. The sample holds some 150,000 clones, around 94% seen once. Input material: PBMCs. Receptor source: a man between 60 and 70 years old with colorectal cancer.

V is TRBV19 and J is TRBJ1-4; no definite D call. Trimming removed 3 bases from V and 7 bases from J, with 12 bases in between. Per germline, CDR1 LNHDA and CDR2 SQIVND (reference sequence). The CDR3 covers 14 residues. As DNA, the CDR3 is TGTGCCAGTAGTATGAATCTACCCGGTGAAAAACTGTTTTTT. Protein sequence: CASSMNLPGEKLFF. Using reference TRBV19 and TRBJ1-4 for the parts outside the CDR3, the full variable domain is DGGITQSPKYLFRKEGQNVTLSCEQNLNHDAMYWYRQDPGQGLRLIYYSQIVNDFQKGDIAEGYSVSREKKESFPLTVTSAQKNPTAFYLCASSMNLPGEKLFFGSGTQLSVL.

V gene TRBV5-1 combines with J gene TRBJ2-5, with TRBD1 identical over 7 bases. V lost 4 bases, J lost 1 base, and 7 bases stayed unmatched. CDR1 is SGHRS, CDR2 YFSETQ, per germline. CDR3 size: 15 residues. The CDR3 DNA is TGCGCCAGCAGCACCGACAGGGTCCTCCAAGAGACCCAGTACTTC. Its protein is CASSTDRVLQETQYF.

The rearrangement uses TRBV9 and TRBJ1-2; a weak D match, TRBD1 (6 bases). CDR1 is SGDLS and CDR2 is YYNGEE in the germline V gene. The CDR3 length is 14 residues. Trimming pared 0 bases from V and 1 base from J, leaving 7 bases between. This chain's CDR3 is CASSVGTVNYGYTF. The DNA of the CDR3 is TGTGCCAGCAGCGTAGGGACAGTTAACTATGGCTACACCTTC.

This chain uses TRBV27 with TRBJ2-2; TRBD2 might be the D (6 bases). Looked up from germline, CDR1 is MNHEY and CDR2 is SMNVEV (reference sequence). The CDR3 has 14 amino acids. V lost 6 bases and J lost 7, with 15 bases in between. The CDR3 sequence: CASRLASAGGELFF. CDR3 in DNA: TGTGCCAGCAGACTCGCTAGCGCTGGCGGGGAGCTGTTTTTT.

This clone occurred a few times. The CDR3 DNA follows: TGTGCCAGCAGCTTTGAGGGGAGTGAAGCTTTCTTT. Protein product: CASSFEGSEAFF. This rearrangement joins TRBV5-4 to TRBJ1-1; possible D gene TRBD1, 5 bases. Germline V CDR1 and CDR2: SGHNT, YYREEE (reference sequence). CDR3 size: 12 residues. V lost 2 bases and J lost 7, with 9 bases in between. The variable domain in full, completed from reference TRBV5-4 and TRBJ1-1, reads ETGVTQSPTHLIKTRGQQVTLRCSSQSGHNTVSWYQQALGQGPQFIFQYYREEENGRGNFPPRFSGLQFPNYSSELNVNALELDDSALYLCASSFEGSEAFFGQGTRLTVV.

J is TRBJ2-5 and V is TRBV6-5; TRBD1 is a possible D gene (6 bases). The CDR3 is made up of 12 amino acids. The germline CDR1 and CDR2 sequences are MNHEY and SVGAGI. V was shortened by 6 bases and J by 2 bases, with 7 bases between the two germline ends. The DNA of the CDR3 is TGTGCCAGCAGGGACAGACAAGAGACCCAGTACTTC. It specifies CASRDRQETQYF.

This clone was observed a single time. The chain employs TRBV25-1 and TRBJ2-3; D call uncertain. CDR1 MGHDK and CDR2 SYGVNS come from the germline V gene. V was clipped by 2 bases and J by 2 bases, with 11 bases between them. CDR3 length: 15 residues. The CDR3 spells CASSEGTTPTDTQYF. CDR3 coding DNA: TGTGCCAGCAGTGAAGGCACAACCCCCACAGATACGCAGTATTTT. Based on the CDR3 plus reference TRBV25-1 and TRBJ2-3, the full variable domain is EADIYQTPRYLVIGTGKKITLECSQTMGHDKMYWYQQDPGMELHLIHYSYGVNSTEKGDLSSESTVSRIRTEHFPLTLESARPSHTSQYLCASSEGTTPTDTQYFGPGTRLTVL.

This sequence joins TRBV24-1 and TRBJ2-1, with D unresolved. Germline V gene sequence: CDR1 KGHDR, CDR2 SFDVKD. V was pared by 2 bases and J by 9 bases, with 7 bases between. CDR3 size: 12 residues. CDR3 in DNA: TGTGCCACCAGTGATTACGTTAGTGAGCAGTTCTTC. Amino acids: CATSDYVSEQFF.

Concerning this clone: Other DNA sequences in this sample translate to the same CDR3. J is TRBJ1-1 and V is TRBV19, with D uncertain. This CDR3 has 13 residues. Deletions cut 3 bases from V and 1 base from J, with 6 bases between. The germline gives CDR1 LNHDA, CDR2 SQIVND (reference sequence). In DNA form, the CDR3 reads TGTGCCAGTAGTATTCGGGGGAACACTGAAGCTTTCTTT. Amino acids: CASSIRGNTEAFF.

The V gene is TRBV9, the J gene TRBJ1-1, with D unclear. The V gene lost 0 bases and the J gene lost 0 bases, with 9 bases spanning the gap. This CDR3 spans 15 amino acids. Germline V gives CDR1 SGDLS, CDR2 YYNGEE. The CDR3 region has the DNA TGTGCCAGCAGCGTAGTAGAACGGATGAACACTGAAGCTTTCTTT. Translated, it gives CASSVVERMNTEAFF. The full variable domain, rest sourced from reference TRBV9 and TRBJ1-1, is DSGVTQTPKHLITATGQRVTLRCSPRSGDLSVYWYQQSLDQGLQFLIQYYNGEERAKGNILERFSAQQFPDLHSELNLSSLELGDSALYFCASSVVERMNTEAFFGQGTRLTVV.

The chain links TRBV3-1 (or the pseudogene TRBV3-2) to TRBJ1-2, with D hard to call. V was shortened by 0 bases and J by 2 bases, with 10 bases between the two germline ends. Germline values: CDR1 LGHDT, CDR2 YNNKEL (reference sequence). The CDR3 is 15 amino acids. The CDR3 protein is CASSQDQLRNYGYTF. The CDR3 DNA follows: TGTGCCAGCAGCCAAGATCAGCTCAGGAACTATGGCTACACCTTC.